A selection of T cell receptor beta chains follows, all from one sample in a study of T cells after posttransplantation cyclophosphamide. Assay: immunoSEQ multiplex PCR; the TCRdb copy retains only in-frame clones and omits some. The sample lists approximately 3,800 clones, 69% occurring once. This sample comprised CD8+ T cells sorted from PBMCs, obtained 950 to 1,200 days after allogeneic stem cell transplant with posttransplant cyclophosphamide. The receptors were sampled from a female patient between 40 and 55 years old who received an allogeneic stem cell transplant from a related donor, was CMV-positive, and had no GVHD. Some of these T cells may belong to the graft donor. Each CDR3 is given with its conserved first and last residue. Fields, in order: D gene, V gene, J gene, clone size, CDR3 protein, CDR3 DNA. A D gene is named only where the DNA matches it firmly. For some rows the clone size is stated as once, few or many, or as a class when expanded; others skip it.

NA,TRBV9,TRBJ2-7,NA,CASSVDGLYEQYF,TGTGCCAGCAGCGTAGACGGACTCTACGAGCAGTACTTC
NA,TRBV9,TRBJ2-7,few,CAFCFRQKTAYEQYF,TGTGCCTTCTGTTTCAGGCAGAAGACGGCATACGAGCAGTACTTC
NA,TRBV9,TRBJ2-7,NA,CAFFFEQGTAYEQYF,TGTGCTTTTTTTTTCGAGCAGGGGACGGCATACGAGCAGTACTTC
NA,TRBV6-1,TRBJ2-7,few,CASSDRGGPYEQYF,TGTGCCAGCAGTGACAGGGGAGGGCCTTACGAGCAGTACTTC
NA,TRBV4-2,TRBJ2-3,NA,CASSPRNITDTQYF,TGTGCCAGCAGTCCCAGGAACATCACAGATACGCAGTATTTT
NA,TRBV5-4,TRBJ2-7,NA,CASSGGTGSYEQYF,TGTGCCAGCAGCGGGGGGACGGGCTCCTACGAGCAGTACTTC
TRBD1,TRBV7-9,TRBJ2-1,NA,CASSYTGDEQFF,TGTGCCAGCAGTTACACAGGGGATGAGCAGTTCTTC
NA,TRBV23-1,TRBJ1-1,once,CASSLGRTNTEAFF,TGCGCCAGCAGTCTTGGCAGGACAAACACTGAAGCTTTCTTT
TRBD2,TRBV19,TRBJ2-3,NA,CASSTPGLAGGPGTDTQYF,TGTGCCAGTAGTACCCCGGGACTAGCGGGGGGGCCCGGCACAGATACGCAGTATTTT
NA,TRBV7-9,TRBJ2-7,NA,CASSLSQGTAYEQYF,TGTGCCAGCAGCTTATCTCAGGGAACGGCCTACGAGCAGTACTTC
TRBD2,TRBV5-1,TRBJ2-5,NA,CASRIREVQKTQYF,TGCGCCAGCAGGATCCGGGAGGTCCAAAAGACCCAGTACTTC
TRBD2,TRBV4-1,TRBJ2-7,NA,CASSQDRGGGMEQYF,TGCGCCAGCAGCCAAGATCGGGGCGGGGGGATGGAGCAGTACTTC
NA,TRBV5-1,TRBJ2-3,NA,CASSLDGTHSTDTQYF,TGCGCCAGCAGCTTGGATGGCACACATAGCACAGATACGCAGTATTTT
TRBD1,TRBV5-6,TRBJ2-1,NA,CASSAQGDNEQFF,TGTGCCAGCAGCGCACAGGGGGACAATGAGCAGTTCTTC
NA,TRBV4-1,TRBJ2-2,NA,CASSQDRGGSTGELFF,TGCGCCAGCAGCCAAGATAGGGGGGGTAGCACCGGGGAGCTGTTTTTT
TRBD1,TRBV10-3,TRBJ2-7,NA,CAISDRDRGRYEQYF,TGTGCCATCAGTGACCGGGACAGGGGAAGGTACGAGCAGTACTTC
NA,TRBV9,TRBJ2-7,NA,CACFFRQKTAYEQYF,TGTGCCTGCTTTTTCAGGCAGAAGACGGCATACGAGCAGTACTTC
NA,TRBV11-3,TRBJ2-2,NA,CASSHDTGELFF,TGTGCCAGCAGCCATGACACCGGGGAGCTGTTTTTT
TRBD1,TRBV6-1,TRBJ2-3,NA,CASSEVRQGRGDTQYF,TGTGCCAGCAGTGAAGTCCGACAGGGACGAGGGGATACGCAGTATTTT
TRBD2,TRBV4-1,TRBJ2-7,NA,CASSQIGTAGEFYEQYF,TGCGCCAGCAGCCAAATTGGGACGGCGGGGGAGTTCTACGAGCAGTACTTC
TRBD2,TRBV7-9,TRBJ2-1,NA,CASSLTSGGASYNEQFF,TGTGCCAGCAGCTTGACTAGCGGGGGGGCATCCTACAATGAGCAGTTCTTC
TRBD1,TRBV5-6,TRBJ1-2,NA,CASSFGTGRDGYTF,TGTGCCAGCAGCTTCGGGACAGGGAGAGATGGCTACACCTTC
TRBD1,TRBV4-1,TRBJ1-3,NA,CASSQGQGISGNTIYF,TGCGCCAGCAGCCAGGGACAGGGGATCTCTGGAAACACCATATATTTT
NA,TRBV9,TRBJ2-7,NA,CASSFKQETAYEQYF,TGTGCCAGTAGTTTCAAACAGGAGACGGCATACGAGCAGTACTTC
NA,TRBV18,TRBJ2-5,NA,CASSPPIAEETQYF,TGTGCCAGCTCACCACCGATCGCAGAAGAGACCCAGTACTTC
NA,TRBV15,TRBJ2-5,NA,CATRAPQETQYF,TGTGCCACCAGGGCACCTCAAGAGACCCAGTACTTC
NA,TRBV19,TRBJ1-1,NA,CASSIAEGLWTEAFF,TGTGCCAGTAGTATAGCAGAGGGCCTGTGGACTGAAGCTTTCTTT
NA,TRBV5-6,TRBJ1-2,NA,CASRPGVGDGYTF,TGTGCCAGCAGGCCCGGTGTTGGTGATGGCTACACCTTC
NA,TRBV27,TRBJ1-6,NA,CASSLRQSPNSPLHF,TGTGCCAGCAGTTTACGACAGTCACCTAATTCACCCCTCCACTTT
NA,TRBV7-3,TRBJ2-3,NA,CASSLNVVDDLAKDTQYF,TGTGCCAGCAGCTTAAACGTCGTGGATGACCTAGCTAAAGATACGCAGTATTTT
TRBD1,TRBV28,TRBJ1-4,once,CASSPQDRSNEKLFF,TGTGCCAGCAGCCCGCAGGACAGGTCTAATGAAAAACTGTTTTTT
TRBD1,TRBV15,TRBJ2-7,NA,CATSRGQGAYEQYF,TGTGCCACCAGCAGGGGACAGGGGGCCTACGAGCAGTACTTC
TRBD1,TRBV9,TRBJ1-2,few,CASSARQGMINEANYGYTF,TGTGCCAGCAGCGCCCGACAGGGAATGATAAATGAGGCTAACTATGGCTACACCTTC
TRBD1,TRBV9,TRBJ2-7,NA,CACCFRQGTAYEQYF,TGTGCCTGTTGTTTCAGACAGGGGACGGCATACGAGCAGTACTTC
NA,TRBV9,TRBJ2-7,few,CASCIGQGTAYEQYF,TGTGCCAGTTGCATCGGGCAGGGGACGGCATACGAGCAGTACTTC
NA,TRBV28,TRBJ1-5,few,CASSLGQGNQPQHF,TGTGCCAGCAGTTTAGGGCAGGGGAATCAGCCCCAGCATTTT
NA,TRBV4-1,TRBJ2-5,NA,CASSRLGEGQQETQYF,TGCGCCAGCAGCCGCTTGGGGGAGGGACAACAAGAGACCCAGTACTTC
TRBD1,TRBV5-5,TRBJ1-5,NA,CASSLRDRGLQPQHF,TGTGCCAGCAGCCTCCGGGACAGGGGGCTTCAGCCCCAGCATTTT
TRBD1,TRBV9,TRBJ2-7,few,CASSIRQGTAYEQYF,TGTGCCAGTAGCATCAGACAGGGGACGGCATACGAGCAGTACTTC
NA,TRBV9,TRBJ2-7,NA,CASCFRQETAYEQYF,TGTGCCAGCTGCTTCAGACAGGAGACGGCCTACGAGCAGTACTTC
TRBD1,TRBV28,TRBJ1-2,once,CASTLRDRVYGYTF,TGTGCCAGCACCTTGAGGGACAGGGTCTATGGCTACACCTTC
TRBD1,TRBV13,TRBJ2-7,NA,CASSVDGTGQEQYF,TGTGCCAGCAGCGTAGACGGGACAGGGCAAGAGCAGTACTTC
NA,TRBV9,TRBJ2-7,few,CASSIKQGTAYEQYF,TGTGCCAGTAGCATCAAGCAGGGGACGGCATACGAGCAGTACTTC
TRBD1,TRBV28,TRBJ1-5,NA,CASRTGTGASNQPQHF,TGTGCCAGCAGGACGGGGACAGGTGCTAGCAATCAGCCCCAGCATTTT
TRBD2,TRBV7-9,TRBJ2-1,NA,CASSFVGGSGEQFF,TGTGCCAGCAGCTTTGTGGGGGGGTCCGGTGAGCAGTTCTTC
NA,TRBV9,TRBJ1-4,few,CASSAREQDEKLFF,TGTGCCAGCAGCGCCAGGGAACAGGATGAAAAACTGTTTTTT
TRBD2,TRBV5-4,TRBJ2-3,NA,CASSSGTSGGQGTDTQYF,TGTGCCAGCAGCTCTGGGACTAGCGGGGGCCAGGGCACAGATACGCAGTATTTT
TRBD1,TRBV7-2,TRBJ2-1,NA,CASRFRDRTYNEQFF,TGTGCCAGCAGGTTCCGGGACAGGACCTACAATGAGCAGTTCTTC
NA,TRBV6-6,TRBJ1-4,NA,CASSYGGEKLFF,TGTGCCAGCAGTTACGGGGGGGAAAAACTGTTTTTT
TRBD1,TRBV9,TRBJ1-4,few,CATSGTGQPNEKLFF,TGTGCCACCAGCGGGACGGGACAGCCTAATGAAAAACTGTTTTTT
TRBD2,TRBV7-9,TRBJ2-3,NA,CASSIPAGGRSTDTQYF,TGTGCCAGCAGCATCCCCGCGGGAGGGCGGAGCACAGATACGCAGTATTTT
TRBD1,TRBV2,TRBJ2-7,NA,CASSEETGVGYEQYF,TGTGCCAGCAGTGAAGAGACAGGGGTTGGCTACGAGCAGTACTTC
NA,TRBV28,TRBJ2-2,few,CASRRYPRGSNTGELFF,TGTGCCAGCAGACGCTACCCCCGGGGATCGAACACCGGGGAGCTGTTTTTT
NA,TRBV23-1,TRBJ2-5,few,CASSKDSQETQYF,TGCGCCAGCAGCAAGGACAGTCAAGAGACCCAGTACTTC